Below are 31 T cell receptor beta chains sequenced from a single sample in a study of CD8 T cells in ankylosing spondylitis. MiXCR was run by TCRdb on the 5' RACE reads, yielding one entry per CDR3 protein. Of 85,000 to 100,000 distinct CDR3 sequences listed, roughly 8.3% are singletons. The sample was blood, either unsorted or a sorted T cell fraction (not recorded which). These receptors came from a male donor with ankylosing spondylitis or in good health (not recorded which).

The V and J genes are TRBV6-2 or TRBV6-3 and TRBJ2-1; the D is unclear. The length of the CDR3 is 14 residues. Germline V gene lookup returns CDR1 MNHEY and CDR2 SVGEGT. The ends were cut back, 8 bases at V and 2 bases at J, with 13 bases in the middle. The CDR3 nucleotides read TGTGCCAGCGGGGTCGGTACAGCCTACAATGAGCAGTTCTTC. This sequence encodes CASGVGTAYNEQFF.

This clonotype was counted ten times or more. The chain employs TRBV7-2 and TRBJ2-7; no clear D. CDR3 size: 14 residues. The ends were cut back, 5 bases at V and 0 bases at J, with 11 bases in the middle. Germline V gene sequence: CDR1 SGHTA, CDR2 FQGNSA. DNA of the CDR3: TGTGCCAGCAGCCCTGGAAGGAACTCCTACGAGCAGTACTTC. It codes for CASSPGRNSYEQYF.

The CDR3 coding sequence is TGTGCCAGCAGCCAAGATTTCAGCGGGGGTTACGAGCAGTACTTC. Translated, it gives CASSQDFSGGYEQYF. This rearrangement joins TRBV4-2 to TRBJ2-7; 8 bases map to TRBD2. CDR1 and CDR2 (germline): LGHNA, YNFKEQ. The V and J ends lost 0 bases and 4 bases, in that order; junction bases with no gene match: 5. The CDR3 loop spans 15 amino acids.

Ten or more counts support this clonotype. The chain recombines TRBV29-1 with TRBJ2-5, with 7 positions matching TRBD1. Germline CDR1 reads SQVTM; CDR2 reads ANQGSEA. The CDR3 spans 12 residues. With 6 bases clipped from V and 2 bases from J, the junction kept 3 bases outside the gene matches. The CDR3, as DNA: TGCAGCGTAGGGACAGAACAAGAGACCCAGTACTTC. Its translation is CSVGTEQETQYF.

This clonotype was picked up many times. This chain uses TRBV7-2 with TRBJ1-6; D may be TRBD1 (6 bases). V lost 4 bases and J lost 0, with 7 bases in between. Per germline, CDR1 SGHTA and CDR2 FQGNSA. The CDR3 sequence is 15 residues long. DNA for the CDR3: TGTGCCAGCAGCTCCAGGGGCTCCTATAATTCACCCCTCCACTTT. Its protein product is CASSSRGSYNSPLHF.

Ten or more counts support this clonotype. The V and J genes are TRBV3-1 and TRBJ1-2, with D tentatively TRBD1 (5 bases). The CDR3 sequence is 14 residues long. Germline assignment: CDR1 LGHDT and CDR2 YNNKEL (reference sequence). V was trimmed by 3 bases and J by 6 bases, leaving 14 bases between them. In DNA form, the CDR3 reads TGTGCCAGCAGCCAGAACCAGGGTGTAGATGGCTACACCTTC. Translation gives CASSQNQGVDGYTF.

Notes on this clonotype: A much larger clonotype is one base distant, so this may be a read error. The V and J genes are TRBV20-1 and TRBJ1-5, with TRBD1 as a possible D gene (5 bases). Germline values: CDR1 DFQATT, CDR2 SNEGSKA (reference sequence). V gave up 5 bases and J gave up 0 bases, with 17 bases separating them. The CDR3 covers 16 residues. The CDR3 is CSALVGRTNSNQPQHF. DNA of the CDR3: TGCAGTGCTCTGGTGGGGCGGACTAATAGCAATCAGCCCCAGCATTTT.

This clonotype came up many times. This chain joins TRBV4-1 and TRBJ2-7; D gene uncertain. CDR3 length equals 14 residues. Germline assignment: CDR1 MGHRA and CDR2 YSYEKL. V lost 1 base and J 2 bases, leaving 9 bases between the germline ends. In DNA form, the CDR3 reads TGCGCCAGCAGCCAAGGATCAGGAACCTACGAGCAGTACTTC. Protein: CASSQGSGTYEQYF.

In this sample, this clonotype turned up many times. The rearrangement joins TRBV10-3 to TRBJ2-1; no reliable D call. V lost 10 bases and J lost 5, with 15 bases in between. The CDR3 runs 13 residues. CDR1 ENHRY and CDR2 SYGVKD come from the germline V gene. The chain's CDR3 is CATVGSVNNEQFF. As DNA, the CDR3 is TGTGCCACCGTGGGGTCTGTAAACAATGAGCAGTTCTTC.

This clonotype was seen many times. The rearrangement uses TRBV6-1 and TRBJ2-3; D may be TRBD2 (7 bases). Germline CDR1 reads MNHNS; CDR2 reads SASEGT. The CDR3 totals 14 residues. V lost 5 bases to trimming and J lost 1 base, with 10 bases between them. CDR3 sequence: CASSRGAGTDTQYF. The CDR3 nucleotides read TGTGCCAGCAGTCGGGGGGCAGGCACAGATACGCAGTATTTT.

This clonotype occurred many times. The chain combines TRBV28 with TRBJ1-2; no firm D call. This CDR3 spans 13 amino acids. In germline, CDR1 is MDHEN, CDR2 SYDVKM. The V and J ends lost 3 bases and 3 bases respectively, with 8 bases between them. This CDR3 is CASSLLADYGYTF. CDR3 in DNA: TGTGCCAGCAGTTTGCTGGCCGACTATGGCTACACCTTC.

This clonotype was counted ten times or more. The rearrangement links TRBV7-9 to TRBJ2-7; a possible D gene is TRBD2 (6 bases). V gave up 1 base and J gave up 2 bases, with 12 bases separating them. Germline CDR1 reads SEHNR; CDR2 reads FQNEAQ (reference sequence). This CDR3 is built from 15 residues. For the CDR3, the DNA is TGTGCCAGCAGCTTAGAGGGAGGACTTCCCTACGAGCAGTACTTC. Translated, it gives CASSLEGGLPYEQYF.

The rearrangement uses TRBV18 and TRBJ2-1, with D unclear. In germline, CDR1 is KGHSH, CDR2 LQKENI. V gave up 3 bases and J gave up 5 bases, with 11 bases separating them. The CDR3 is made up of 14 amino acids. The CDR3 DNA sequence: TGTGCCAGCTCACCCGAAAGCGTCAACAATGAGCAGTTCTTC. Its protein product is CASSPESVNNEQFF. Filled out from reference TRBV18 and TRBJ2-1, the complete variable domain reads NAGVMQNPRHLVRRRGQEARLRCSPMKGHSHVYWYRQLPEEGLKFMVYLQKENIIDESGMPKERFSAEFPKEGPSILRIQQVVRGDSAAYFCASSPESVNNEQFFGPGTRLTVL.

This clonotype was picked up many times. This chain links TRBV9 with TRBJ1-2; unclear D gene. CDR3 length: 14 residues. CDR1 SGDLS and CDR2 YYNGEE come from the germline V gene. With 0 bases removed from V and 3 bases from J, the gap between germline ends came to 9 bases. In DNA, the CDR3 is TGTGCCAGCAGCGTAGAGCAGGATCACTATGGCTACACCTTC. It translates to CASSVEQDHYGYTF.

The V call is TRBV20-1, the J call TRBJ1-1; D is uncertain. Germline-derived CDR1 and CDR2 are DFQATT and SNEGSKA (reference sequence). V dropped 5 bases and J dropped 4 bases, with 14 bases sitting between them. The CDR3 loop spans 13 amino acids. The CDR3 DNA sequence: TGCAGTGCTCGGCGTGGGTCGGGCACTGAAGCTTTCTTT. Protein: CSARRGSGTEAFF.

This clonotype was found many times. V gene TRBV18 combines with J gene TRBJ2-1; 12 nucleotides agree with TRBD2. Germline values: CDR1 KGHSH, CDR2 LQKENI. This CDR3 region has 14 residues. V shed 6 bases, J shed 8 bases, and the junction held 5 bases outside the gene matches. The CDR3 DNA follows: TGTGCCAGCTCGAGACTAGCGGGAGCCGATGAGCAGTTCTTC. This codes for CASSRLAGADEQFF.

Ten or more counts support this clonotype. The chain recombines TRBV3-1 with TRBJ1-4; tentatively, D is TRBD1 (6 bases). The CDR3 extends over 15 amino acids. Deletions cut 1 base from V and 7 bases from J, with 13 bases between. Germline-derived CDR1 and CDR2 are LGHDT and YNNKEL (reference sequence). The CDR3 DNA reads TGTGCCAGCAGCCAAGGCAGGGGACGAGGTGAAAAACTGTTTTTT. It is translated as CASSQGRGRGEKLFF.

The V call is TRBV29-1, the J call TRBJ2-5, with D perhaps matching TRBD2 (5 bases). CDR3 size: 12 residues. Trimming removed 4 bases from V and 2 bases from J, with 8 bases in between. Per germline, CDR1 SQVTM and CDR2 ANQGSEA. The CDR3 DNA reads TGCAGCGTTGGGACTCAACAAGAGACCCAGTACTTC. It yields the protein CSVGTQQETQYF.

The chain uses TRBV19 and TRBJ1-5; D is uncertain. Trimming removed 1 base at V and 4 bases at J, with 8 bases between. This CDR3 is 14 amino acids long. CDR1 is LNHDA and CDR2 is SQIVND in the germline V gene (reference sequence). The CDR3 reads CASSIAVGNQPQHF. The CDR3 DNA follows: TGTGCCAGTAGTATAGCGGTTGGAAATCAGCCCCAGCATTTT.

This clonotype showed up many times. One end of the junction is discordant with germline, which a read error may explain. V usage is TRBV12-3 or TRBV12-4 and J usage is TRBJ1-3; possibly TRBD1 for D (6 bases). CDR3 length: 15 amino acids. CDR3 bases: TGTGCCAGCAGTCTAGCGGACAGAGATTACTACACCATATATTTT. Its translation is CASSLADRDYYTIYF.

This clonotype was seen ten or more times. In DNA form, the CDR3 reads TGTGCCATCAGTGACGGTGAGCGGCGAACGGGGCTCGAGCAGTACTTC. It yields the protein CAISDGERRTGLEQYF. This sequence joins TRBV10-3 and TRBJ2-7; D may match TRBD1 or TRBD2 (5 bases each). With 3 bases removed from V and 6 bases from J, the gap between germline ends came to 21 bases. Germline V gene lookup returns CDR1 ENHRY and CDR2 SYGVKD. This CDR3 spans 16 amino acids.

This clonotype has at least ten counts. The rearrangement uses TRBV5-6 and TRBJ2-3; TRBD2 agrees at 8 bases. After removal of 4 bases from V and 2 bases from J, the junction contained 9 bases not matched to a gene. Germline CDR1 and CDR2: SGHDT and YYEEEE. The CDR3 totals 16 residues. The CDR3 reads CASSLSGTRITDTQYF. CDR3 nucleotide sequence: TGTGCCAGCAGCCTGTCCGGGACTAGGATCACAGATACGCAGTATTTT.

This clonotype has a handful of counts. The chain links TRBV3-1 to TRBJ1-2, with D maybe TRBD1 (6 bases). CDR3 length: 14 residues. V was pared by 2 bases and J by 4 bases, with 11 bases between. Germline CDR1 and CDR2: LGHDT and YNNKEL (reference sequence). Written as DNA, the CDR3 is TGTGCCAGCAGCCAACGGGGGGCCTCCTATGGCTACACCTTC. Its translation is CASSQRGASYGYTF.

This sequence joins TRBV7-9 and TRBJ2-5; no firm D call. The CDR3 has 14 amino acids. Deletions cut 5 bases from V and 5 bases from J, with 15 bases between. CDR1 SEHNR and CDR2 FQNEAQ come from the germline V gene (reference sequence). This CDR3 is CASSQYGAWETQYF. CDR3 bases: TGTGCCAGCAGCCAATACGGCGCTTGGGAGACCCAGTACTTC.

This clonotype has ten or more counts. The V call is TRBV20-1, the J call TRBJ2-4; 11 bases align to TRBD2. Per germline, CDR1 DFQATT and CDR2 SNEGSKA (reference sequence). The length of the CDR3 is 15 residues. J was trimmed by 1 base and V by 6 bases; bases with no gene match: 5. The DNA for the CDR3 is TGCAGTGCCACGGGACTAGCGGACGCCAAAAACATTCAGTACTTC. Protein sequence: CSATGLADAKNIQYF.

Turning to this clonotype: Just one base apart from a much larger clone, this may be a read error. This chain links TRBV20-1 with TRBJ2-2; 8 positions match TRBD1. The CDR3 consists of 14 residues. CDR1 is DFQATT and CDR2 is SNEGSKA in the germline V gene (reference sequence). CDR3 coding DNA: TGCAGTACTAGAGCCAGGGGGCTGCCCGGGGAGCTGTTTTTT. Translating gives CSTRARGLPGELFF.

This clonotype was recorded at least ten times. This chain connects TRBV6-1 to TRBJ2-7; tentatively, D is TRBD1 (5 bases). The CDR3 has 15 residues. In germline, CDR1 is MNHNS, CDR2 SASEGT. The V end was cut by 5 bases, the J end by 6 bases, with 20 bases between. The DNA for the CDR3 is TGTGCCAGCAGTCGTTCCTCAGGGCCCTCGTTCGAGCAGTACTTC. Residues: CASSRSSGPSFEQYF.

This clonotype was counted many times. The chain has TRBV12-5 and TRBJ1-2; D ambiguous. Germline values: CDR1 LGHNT, CDR2 FRNRAP. CDR3 length: 14 amino acids. Deletions cut 0 bases from V and 7 bases from J, with 12 bases between. CDR3 coding DNA: TGTGCTAGTGGTTTGGTACTGGAATTGGGTGGCTACACCTTC. The encoded protein is CASGLVLELGGYTF. Full variable domain (outside the CDR3, taken from reference TRBV12-5 and TRBJ1-2): DARVTQTPRHKVTEMGQEVTMRCQPILGHNTVFWYRQTMMQGLELLAYFRNRAPLDDSGMPKDRFSAEMPDATLATLKIQPSEPRDSAVYFCASGLVLELGGYTFGSGTRLTVV.

The chain joins TRBV7-2 to TRBJ2-5, with 10 bases aligning to TRBD2. Germline CDR1 SGHTA, CDR2 FQGNSA. The length of the CDR3 is 17 residues. The V and J ends lost 4 bases and 3 bases, in that order; junction bases with no gene match: 11. The CDR3 is CASSSKLAGGGKETQYF. In nucleotides, the CDR3 is TGTGCCAGCAGCTCGAAATTAGCGGGGGGCGGGAAAGAGACCCAGTACTTC.

This clonotype was detected ten times or more. This chain links TRBV11-2 with TRBJ1-4, with D perhaps TRBD1 (5 bases). Germline V gives CDR1 SGHAT, CDR2 FQNNGV. V was clipped by 4 bases and J by 4 bases, with 13 bases between them. The CDR3 is made up of 15 amino acids. The CDR3 spells CASSYPLGGNEKLFF. For the CDR3, the DNA is TGTGCCAGCAGCTACCCTCTGGGGGGTAATGAAAAACTGTTTTTT.

The genes are TRBV5-6 and TRBJ2-2, with D perhaps matching TRBD2 (6 bases). The CDR3 covers 16 residues. Per the germline V gene, CDR1 is SGHDT and CDR2 is YYEEEE. The V end was cut by 1 base, the J end by 4 bases, with 14 bases between. The CDR3 sequence: CASSLFVTRGTGELFF. In DNA, the CDR3 is TGTGCCAGCAGCTTGTTCGTGACTAGGGGCACCGGGGAGCTGTTTTTT.